Shown below are 5 T cell receptor beta chains from a single sample sequenced in a study of beta chain features in type 1 diabetes. Every isolated RNA sample was fully reverse transcribed, so sequencing captured expressed TCRB transcripts. Assay used: immunoSEQ multiplex PCR; TCRdb lists only in-frame clones, some missing. The sample yields hundreds of thousands of clones, 8% to 13% seen once. Sequencing used naive CD4+ T cells from blood. The receptors shown here come from a woman under 40 in good health.

CDR3 DNA sequence: TGTGCCAGCAGCTTTAGGGGACAGGTGTCTGAGCAGTTCTTC. Residues: CASSFRGQVSEQFF. The V gene is TRBV5-6, the J gene TRBJ2-1; 8 bases fit TRBD1. The CDR3 has 14 residues. The V and J ends lost 2 bases and 9 bases, in that order; junction bases with no gene match: 7. Per the germline V gene, CDR1 is SGHDT and CDR2 is YYEEEE.

The V call is TRBV29-1, the J call TRBJ1-1; the match to TRBD1 covers 7 bases. Germline CDR1 is SQVTM and CDR2 is ANQGSEA. With V trimmed by 7 bases and J by 2 bases, 4 bases remained unmatched. The CDR3 loop spans 12 amino acids. The CDR3 DNA follows: TGCAGCGGTGACAGGGAAAACACTGAAGCTTTCTTT. This translates into CSGDRENTEAFF.

The V gene is TRBV7-3, the J gene TRBJ2-7; maybe TRBD2 (6 bases). CDR3 size: 17 residues. V lost 2 bases, J lost 3 bases, and 20 bases lay in between. Per germline, CDR1 SGHTA and CDR2 FQGTGA. The CDR3: CASSLAQTPWRGYEQYF. CDR3 nucleotides: TGTGCCAGCAGCTTAGCGCAGACACCATGGCGGGGCTACGAGCAGTACTTC.

The chain uses TRBV29-1 and TRBJ1-5; D gene unclear. V was cut by 0 bases and J by 4 bases, with 7 bases left in between. CDR3 length: 13 amino acids. In germline, CDR1 is SQVTM, CDR2 ANQGSEA. The CDR3 DNA reads TGCAGCGTTGAAGAGGGCGCGAATCAGCCCCAGCATTTT. This encodes CSVEEGANQPQHF.

The rearrangement uses TRBV18 and TRBJ2-1, with TRBD2 matching 9 bases. CDR1 and CDR2 from the germline V gene are KGHSH and LQKENI. CDR3 size: 17 residues. V was pared by 4 bases and J by 0 bases, with 7 bases of the junction left unmatched. CDR3 region: CASSHRTSASSYNEQFF. CDR3 DNA: TGTGCCAGCTCACATAGGACTAGCGCGAGCTCCTACAATGAGCAGTTCTTC.